The T cell receptor beta chain under discussion was sequenced for a study of shared clonotypes between healthy human individuals. The V gene lost 4 bases and the J gene lost 6 bases, with 9 bases spanning the gap. CDR1 is LNHDA, CDR2 SQIVND, per germline (reference sequence). There are 12 residues in the CDR3. The study ran the assay at deep level. Every immunoSEQ plate was one replicate of a subset's evenly spread DNA. Sequenced by immunoSEQ multiplex PCR; TCRdb stores in-frame clones only, minus some. The sample carries about 2 million clones, over 85% recorded once. CD45RA+ naive and CD45RA-negative memory subsets were separated from CD4+ cells.

This clonotype originated in a man aged 18 to 29 in good health. The rearrangement links TRBV19 to TRBJ1-1; no definite D call. The sample comprised naive CD4+ T cells sorted from blood. The subset denotes: CD45RA+ positively selected. CDR3 amino acids: CASSTTPSEAFF. The CDR3 DNA reads TGTGCCAGTAGTACGACACCCTCTGAAGCTTTCTTT.